One sample yielded the 18 T cell receptor beta chains listed below, sequenced in a study of blood T cell repertoires in COVID-19. The data were produced by immunoSEQ multiplex PCR, yet TCRdb's version contains in-frame clones alone and is incomplete. The table has a few hundred thousand clones, about 90% seen once. Sequencing was carried out using peripheral blood. All receptors come from a man between 18 and 29 years old with COVID-19, enrolled during active disease.

The chain recombines TRBV21-1 with TRBJ2-7; the table's TRBD2 call for D was not verified on the DNA. TRBV21-1 is termed a pseudogene. This CDR3 spans 12 amino acids. The CDR3 DNA is TGTGCCAGCAGCAAGGCGAGCGGCGAGCAGTACTTC. Its translation: CASSKASGEQYF.

The genes are TRBV19 and TRBJ2-6; the D is unclear. Germline V gene sequence: CDR1 LNHDA, CDR2 SQIVND (reference sequence). The V end was cut by 3 bases, the J end by 0 bases, with 6 bases between. The CDR3 loop spans 15 amino acids. CDR3 in amino acids: CASSIRNSGANVLTF. The CDR3 nucleotides are TGTGCCAGTAGTATCAGGAACTCTGGGGCCAACGTCCTGACTTTC.

The CDR3 region has the DNA TGTGCCAGCAGTTACCGAATGGCGGGGTTCACCGGGGAGCTGTTTTTT. Its protein is CASSYRMAGFTGELFF. This rearrangement joins TRBV6-2 or TRBV6-3 to TRBJ2-2; weak D call: TRBD2 (6 bases). V shed 2 bases and J shed 4 bases, with 14 bases lying between them. Germline-derived CDR1 and CDR2 are MNHEY and SVGEGT. The CDR3 length is 16 residues.

The rearrangement joins TRBV3-1 (or the pseudogene TRBV3-2) to TRBJ2-5; D uncertain. This CDR3 has 16 residues. The germline CDR1 and CDR2 sequences are LGHDT and YNNKEL (reference sequence). V lost 1 base and J 1 base, leaving 13 bases between the germline ends. The CDR3, as DNA: TGTGCCAGCAGCCAAGCCCCCCTAGAGCCCCAAGAGACCCAGTACTTC. Protein: CASSQAPLEPQETQYF.

This clone was counted a single time. The chain couples TRBV5-1 to TRBJ2-1, with D hard to call. The CDR3 covers 14 residues. Per the germline V gene, CDR1 is SGHRS and CDR2 is YFSETQ. V was shortened by 0 bases and J by 8 bases, with 12 bases between the two germline ends. The CDR3 is CASSLDLDLHEQFF. The CDR3 nucleotides read TGCGCCAGCAGCTTGGACCTAGACCTACATGAGCAGTTCTTC.

The chain has TRBV4-1 and TRBJ2-7; 11 nucleotides align to TRBD1. The CDR3 runs to 15 residues. Trimming took 3 bases from V and 5 from J; bases not matched to a gene: 6. The germline V gene has CDR1 MGHRA and CDR2 YSYEKL. DNA for the CDR3: TGCGCCAGCAGCCACGGGACAGGGGGTAACGACGAGCAGTACTTC. Translating it yields CASSHGTGGNDEQYF.

The rearrangement uses TRBV24-1 and TRBJ2-5, with 8 bases that match TRBD1. Germline values: CDR1 KGHDR, CDR2 SFDVKD. The ends lost 4 bases at V and 5 bases at J; junction bases unmatched: 8. This CDR3 has 15 amino acids. The CDR3 DNA is TGTGCCACCAGTGACCCCGGGACAGGTGCGGAGACCCAGTACTTC. It translates to CATSDPGTGAETQYF.

This chain joins TRBV19 and TRBJ1-5; weak D call: TRBD1 (5 bases). CDR1 is LNHDA, CDR2 SQIVND, per germline (reference sequence). Deletions cut 3 bases from V and 4 bases from J, with 19 bases between. The CDR3 has 17 amino acids. The CDR3 DNA follows: TGTGCCAGTAGTATTGTGGGGGGAGGCCAAGGGAATCAGCCCCAGCATTTT. Encoded protein: CASSIVGGGQGNQPQHF.

The genes are TRBV4-2 and TRBJ2-7, with D tentatively TRBD2 (5 bases). Trimming pared 0 bases from V and 2 bases from J, leaving 11 bases between. This CDR3 is 15 amino acids long. Germline loops: CDR1 LGHNA, CDR2 YNFKEQ. The CDR3, as DNA: TGTGCCAGCAGCCAAGATGGTACGGGAACCTACGAGCAGTACTTC. Translating gives CASSQDGTGTYEQYF.

This sequence joins TRBV5-1 and TRBJ2-5; TRBD1 might be the D (6 bases). Germline assignment: CDR1 SGHRS and CDR2 YFSETQ. This CDR3 spans 15 amino acids. The V and J ends lost 4 bases and 4 bases respectively, with 17 bases between them. The CDR3 DNA is TGCGCCAGCAGCCTACAGGGATACTCTGGAGAGACCCAGTACTTC. It translates to CASSLQGYSGETQYF.

V gene TRBV5-6 combines with J gene TRBJ1-1, with D unresolved. The CDR3 is 15 amino acids. Trimming pared 2 bases from V and 0 bases from J, leaving 11 bases between. From germline, CDR1 is SGHDT and CDR2 YYEEEE. As DNA, the CDR3 is TGTGCCAGCAGCTTTCAGTCGAGGCTGAACACTGAAGCTTTCTTT. This codes for CASSFQSRLNTEAFF.

A remark on this clone: This specimen includes other DNA sequences encoding the same CDR3. Written as DNA, the CDR3 is TGTGCCAGCAGTTACGACAGGGGCTCTGGAAACACCATATATTTT. Amino acids: CASSYDRGSGNTIYF. V and J are TRBV6-5 and TRBJ1-3; 8 nucleotides line up with TRBD1. There are 15 residues in the CDR3. With 2 bases clipped from V and 0 bases from J, the junction kept 0 bases outside the gene matches. Germline V gene sequence: CDR1 MNHEY, CDR2 SVGAGI.

This clone was recorded a few times. The chain couples TRBV30 to TRBJ1-1; the match to TRBD1 covers 10 bases. V lost 5 bases to trimming and J lost 4 bases; unmatched junction nucleotides: 10. CDR1 and CDR2 (germline): GTSNPN, SVGIG (reference sequence). The CDR3 is 15 amino acids. This CDR3 is CAWLYWDRGSTEAFF. The CDR3 nucleotides read TGTGCCTGGCTTTACTGGGACAGGGGAAGCACTGAAGCTTTCTTT.

V is TRBV6-5 and J is TRBJ2-1, with 9 bases matching TRBD2. Trimming at V came to 5 bases and at J to 3 bases, leaving 5 bases not matched to a gene. From germline, CDR1 is MNHEY and CDR2 SVGAGI. CDR3 length: 15 residues. The CDR3 reads CASSKGLAVYNEQFF. CDR3 in DNA: TGTGCCAGCAGTAAGGGACTAGCCGTCTACAATGAGCAGTTCTTC.

V usage is TRBV27 and J usage is TRBJ2-7, with TRBD1 matching 9 bases. CDR3 length equals 15 residues. Germline CDR1 is MNHEY and CDR2 is SMNVEV (reference sequence). The J segment lost 3 bases and the V segment lost 5 bases, leaving 8 bases of the junction unmatched. The CDR3 coding sequence is TGTGCCAGCAGTCCAACCCCGACAGGGGGCTACGAGCAGTACTTC. Translation: CASSPTPTGGYEQYF.

J is TRBJ2-2 and V is TRBV11-3, with 8 positions matching TRBD2. Germline CDR1 SGHNT, CDR2 YENEEA. The CDR3 spans 17 residues. The V and J ends lost 4 bases and 4 bases, in that order; junction bases with no gene match: 11. The CDR3 coding sequence is TGTGCCAGCAGCTCCAATCTACGGGAGGGTTTCACCGGGGAGCTGTTTTTT. Its translation: CASSSNLREGFTGELFF. The full variable domain, its missing parts supplied by reference TRBV11-3 and TRBJ2-2, is EAGVVQSPRYKIIEKKQPVAFWCNPISGHNTLYWYLQNLGQGPELLIRYENEEAVDDSQLPKDRFSAERLKGVDSTLKIQPAELGDSAVYLCASSSNLREGFTGELFFGEGSRLTVL.

The genes are TRBV19 and TRBJ1-2; no firm D call. This CDR3 is 13 amino acids long. Deletions cut 7 bases from V and 4 bases from J, with 13 bases between. The germline gives CDR1 LNHDA, CDR2 SQIVND (reference sequence). The CDR3 bases are TGTGCCAGTACCCTGCGGGGATCCTATGGCTACACCTTC. Its translation: CASTLRGSYGYTF.

DNA for the CDR3: TGTGCCAGCAGCTCAAGACTAGCGGGAGAGTTCGAGCAGTACTTC. This translates into CASSSRLAGEFEQYF. The chain links TRBV11-3 to TRBJ2-7; TRBD2 aligns across 12 bases. This CDR3 has 15 amino acids. CDR1 is SGHNT and CDR2 is YENEEA in the germline V gene. The trim removed 4 bases at V and 6 bases at J, leaving 7 bases unmatched.